The T cell receptor beta chain described here comes from a study of shared clonotypes between healthy human individuals. Study-wide background: For every donor, three CD4 naive, three CD4 memory, two CD8 naive and one CD8 memory plates were used. The study, taken as a whole, reports: Estimated clonotype richness was generally higher in naive than memory subsets. Researchers sampled blood only, noting tissue repertoires likely differ.

Original handling: ImmunoSEQ output held junction-only sequences without quality scores, so filtering differed. TCRdb keeps only in-frame clones here, not all; method: immunoSEQ multiplex PCR. Clone size and the V and J calls come from that table; the DNA yielded D and trimming. The profile shows 850,000 to 1,100,000 clones, 70% to 80% of them singletons. On this clone: Its antigen is currently unknown.

Specimen: memory CD4+ T cells from PBMCs. As to subset: CD45RA-negative fraction. The clonotype was recovered from a man younger than 30 in good health. Some clones in this sample may be carry-over from other donors' samples.

In DNA, the CDR3 is TGTGCCAGCAGCTCCCGCGGGAGGGGGGCCGGGGAGCTGTTTTTT. The encoded protein is CASSSRGRGAGELFF. V usage is TRBV7-3 and J usage is TRBJ2-2; 9 bases map to TRBD2. Unmatched junction bases numbered 6, after V lost 4 bases and J lost 6 bases. The V gene's germline CDR1 is SGHTA and CDR2 FQGTGA. This CDR3 has 15 residues.